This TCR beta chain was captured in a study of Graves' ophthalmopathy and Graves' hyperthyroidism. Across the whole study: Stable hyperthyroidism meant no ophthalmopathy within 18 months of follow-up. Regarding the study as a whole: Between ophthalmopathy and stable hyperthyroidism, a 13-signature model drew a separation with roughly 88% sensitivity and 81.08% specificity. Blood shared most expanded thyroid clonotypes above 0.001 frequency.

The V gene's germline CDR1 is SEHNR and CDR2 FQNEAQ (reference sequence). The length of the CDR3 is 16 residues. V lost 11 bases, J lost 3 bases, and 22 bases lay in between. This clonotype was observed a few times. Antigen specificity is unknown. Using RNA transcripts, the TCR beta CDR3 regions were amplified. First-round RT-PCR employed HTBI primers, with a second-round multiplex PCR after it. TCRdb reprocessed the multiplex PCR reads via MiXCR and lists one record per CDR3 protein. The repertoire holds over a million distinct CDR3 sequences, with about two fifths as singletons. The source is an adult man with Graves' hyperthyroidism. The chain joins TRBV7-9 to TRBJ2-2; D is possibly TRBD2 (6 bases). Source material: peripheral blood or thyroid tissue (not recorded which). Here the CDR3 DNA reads TGTGCCGCCTTTTTCTCTCGGCGGGACGACACCGGGGAGCTGTTTTTT. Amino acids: CAAFFSRRDDTGELFF.